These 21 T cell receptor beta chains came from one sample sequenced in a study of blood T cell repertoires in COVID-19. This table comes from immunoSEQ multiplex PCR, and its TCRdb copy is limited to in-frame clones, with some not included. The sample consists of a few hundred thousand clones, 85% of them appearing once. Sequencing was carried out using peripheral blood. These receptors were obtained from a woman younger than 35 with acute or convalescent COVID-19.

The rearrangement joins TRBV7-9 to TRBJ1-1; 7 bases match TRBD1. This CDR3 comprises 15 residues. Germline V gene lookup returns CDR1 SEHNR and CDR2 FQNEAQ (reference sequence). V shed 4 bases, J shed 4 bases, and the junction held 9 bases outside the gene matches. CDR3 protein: CASSSQGEDVTEAFF. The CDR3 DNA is TGTGCCAGCAGCTCCCAGGGGGAGGATGTCACTGAAGCTTTCTTT.

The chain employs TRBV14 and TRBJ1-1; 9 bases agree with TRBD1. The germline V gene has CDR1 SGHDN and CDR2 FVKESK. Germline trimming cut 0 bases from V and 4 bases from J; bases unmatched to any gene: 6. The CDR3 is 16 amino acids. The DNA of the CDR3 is TGTGCCAGCAGCCAAGAAACGGGACAGGGAATCACTGAAGCTTTCTTT. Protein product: CASSQETGQGITEAFF.

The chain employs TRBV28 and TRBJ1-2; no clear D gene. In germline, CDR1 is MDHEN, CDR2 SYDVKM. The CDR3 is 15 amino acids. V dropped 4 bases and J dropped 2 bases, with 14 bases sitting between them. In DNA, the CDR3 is TGTGCCAGCAGTTCCCCGCAGGCAAACAACTATGGCTACACCTTC. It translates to CASSSPQANNYGYTF.

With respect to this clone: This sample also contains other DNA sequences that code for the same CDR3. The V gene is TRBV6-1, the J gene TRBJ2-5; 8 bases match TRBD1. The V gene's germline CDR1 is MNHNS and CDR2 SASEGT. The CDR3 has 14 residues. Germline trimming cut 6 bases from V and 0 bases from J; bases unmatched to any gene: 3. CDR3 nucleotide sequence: TGTGCCAGCAGGCAGGGGGCGGACCAAGAGACCCAGTACTTC. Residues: CASRQGADQETQYF.

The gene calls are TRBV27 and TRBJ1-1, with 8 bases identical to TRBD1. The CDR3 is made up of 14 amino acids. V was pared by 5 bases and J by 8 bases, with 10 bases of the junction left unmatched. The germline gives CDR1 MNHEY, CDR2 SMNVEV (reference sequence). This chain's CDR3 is CASSRNVRTGEAFF. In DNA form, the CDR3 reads TGTGCCAGCAGTCGCAATGTACGGACAGGGGAAGCTTTCTTT.

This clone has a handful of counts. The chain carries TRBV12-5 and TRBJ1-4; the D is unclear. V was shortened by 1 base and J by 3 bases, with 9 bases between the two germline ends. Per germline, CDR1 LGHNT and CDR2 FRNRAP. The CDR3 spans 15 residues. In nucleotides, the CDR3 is TGTGCTAGTGGTTTGGGAGAGAATTCTAATGAAAAACTGTTTTTT. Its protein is CASGLGENSNEKLFF.

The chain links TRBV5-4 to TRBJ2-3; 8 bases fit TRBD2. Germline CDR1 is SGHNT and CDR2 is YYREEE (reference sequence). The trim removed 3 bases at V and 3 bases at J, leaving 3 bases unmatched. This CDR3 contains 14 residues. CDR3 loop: CASSSPSGTDTQYF. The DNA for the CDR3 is TGTGCCAGCAGCTCCCCTAGCGGGACAGATACGCAGTATTTT.

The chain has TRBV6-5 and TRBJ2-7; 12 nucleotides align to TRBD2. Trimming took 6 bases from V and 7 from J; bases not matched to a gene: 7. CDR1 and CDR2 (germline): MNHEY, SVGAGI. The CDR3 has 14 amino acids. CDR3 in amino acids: CASSLTSGRREQYF. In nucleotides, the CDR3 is TGTGCCAGCAGCTTGACTAGCGGGAGAAGAGAGCAGTACTTC.

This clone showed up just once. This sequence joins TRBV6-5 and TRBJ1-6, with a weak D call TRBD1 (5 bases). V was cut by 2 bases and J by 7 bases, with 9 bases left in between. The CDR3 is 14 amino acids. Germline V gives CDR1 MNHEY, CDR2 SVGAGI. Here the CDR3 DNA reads TGTGCCAGCAGTTACGGGGGGGGGAATTCACCCCTCCACTTT. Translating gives CASSYGGGNSPLHF.

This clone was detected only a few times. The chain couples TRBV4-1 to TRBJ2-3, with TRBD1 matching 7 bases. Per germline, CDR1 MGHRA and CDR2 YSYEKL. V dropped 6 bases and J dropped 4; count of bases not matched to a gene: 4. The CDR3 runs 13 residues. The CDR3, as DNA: TGCGCCAGCAGGCTACAGGGGTCAGATACGCAGTATTTT. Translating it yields CASRLQGSDTQYF.

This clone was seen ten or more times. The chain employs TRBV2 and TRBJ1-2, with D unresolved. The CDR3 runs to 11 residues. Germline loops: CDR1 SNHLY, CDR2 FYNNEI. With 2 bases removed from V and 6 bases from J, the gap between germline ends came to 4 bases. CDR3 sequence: CASSEIDGYTF. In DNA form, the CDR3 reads TGTGCCAGCAGTGAAATAGATGGCTACACCTTC.

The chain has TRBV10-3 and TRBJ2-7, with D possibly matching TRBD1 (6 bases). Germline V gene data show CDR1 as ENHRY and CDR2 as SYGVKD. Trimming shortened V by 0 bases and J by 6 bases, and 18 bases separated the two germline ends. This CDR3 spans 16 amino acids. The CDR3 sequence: CAISESQGGGVGEQYF. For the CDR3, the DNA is TGTGCCATCAGTGAGTCACAGGGTGGCGGTGTCGGCGAGCAGTACTTC.

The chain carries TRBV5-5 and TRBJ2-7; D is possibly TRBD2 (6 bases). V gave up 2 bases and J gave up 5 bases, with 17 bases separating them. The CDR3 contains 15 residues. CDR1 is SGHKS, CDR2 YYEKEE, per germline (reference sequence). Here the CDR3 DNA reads TGTGCCAGCAGCTTTTCTGTAAGGGAGGTAAACGAGCAGTACTTC. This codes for CASSFSVREVNEQYF. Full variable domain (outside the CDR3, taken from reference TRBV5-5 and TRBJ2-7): DAGVTQSPTHLIKTRGQQVTLRCSPISGHKSVSWYQQVLGQGPQFIFQYYEKEERGRGNFPDRFSARQFPNYSSELNVNALLLGDSALYLCASSFSVREVNEQYFGPGTRLTVT.

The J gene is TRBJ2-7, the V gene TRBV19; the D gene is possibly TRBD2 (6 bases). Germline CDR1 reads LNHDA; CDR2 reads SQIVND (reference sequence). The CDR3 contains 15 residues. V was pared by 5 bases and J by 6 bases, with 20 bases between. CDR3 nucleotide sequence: TGTGCCAGTAGTGATACCGGGACTTCAATCTCCGAGCAGTACTTC. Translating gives CASSDTGTSISEQYF.

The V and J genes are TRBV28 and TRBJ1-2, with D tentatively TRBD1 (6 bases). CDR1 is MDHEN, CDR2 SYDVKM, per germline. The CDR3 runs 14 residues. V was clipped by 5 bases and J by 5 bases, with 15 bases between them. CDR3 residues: CASSGTGLTYGYTF. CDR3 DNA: TGTGCCAGCAGTGGAACAGGGCTCACGTATGGCTACACCTTC.

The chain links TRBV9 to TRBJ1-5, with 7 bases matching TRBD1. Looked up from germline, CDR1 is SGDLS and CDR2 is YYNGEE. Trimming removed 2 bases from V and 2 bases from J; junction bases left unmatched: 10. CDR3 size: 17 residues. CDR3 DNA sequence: TGTGCCAGCAGCGTCCCCCTCCTTACAGGGGGCAATCAGCCCCAGCATTTT. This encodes CASSVPLLTGGNQPQHF.

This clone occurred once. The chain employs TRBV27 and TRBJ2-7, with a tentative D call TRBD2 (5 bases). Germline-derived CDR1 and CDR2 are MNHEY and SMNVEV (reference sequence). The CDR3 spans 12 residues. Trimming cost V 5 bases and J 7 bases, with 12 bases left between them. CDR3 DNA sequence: TGTGCCAGCAGTCTCGGGATGGGGGAGCAGTACTTC. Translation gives CASSLGMGEQYF.

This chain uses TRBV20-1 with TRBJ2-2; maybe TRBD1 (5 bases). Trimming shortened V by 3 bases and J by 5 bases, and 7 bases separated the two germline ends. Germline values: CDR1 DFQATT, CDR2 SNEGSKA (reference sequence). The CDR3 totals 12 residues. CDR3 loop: CSASKGTGELFF. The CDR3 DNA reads TGCAGTGCTAGTAAGGGGACCGGGGAGCTGTTTTTT.

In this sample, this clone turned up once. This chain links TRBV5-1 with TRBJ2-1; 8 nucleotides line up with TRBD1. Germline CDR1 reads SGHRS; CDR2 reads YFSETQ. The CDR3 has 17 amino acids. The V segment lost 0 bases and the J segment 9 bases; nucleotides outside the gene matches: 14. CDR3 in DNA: TGCGCCAGCAGCTTGGCGGGGGTAGGACAGGGATTTGGTGAGCAGTTCTTC. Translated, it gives CASSLAGVGQGFGEQFF. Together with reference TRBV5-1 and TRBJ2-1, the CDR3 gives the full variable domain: KAGVTQTPRYLIKTRGQQVTLSCSPISGHRSVSWYQQTPGQGLQFLFEYFSETQRNKGNFPGRFSGRQFSNSRSEMNVSTLELGDSALYLCASSLAGVGQGFGEQFFGPGTRLTVL.

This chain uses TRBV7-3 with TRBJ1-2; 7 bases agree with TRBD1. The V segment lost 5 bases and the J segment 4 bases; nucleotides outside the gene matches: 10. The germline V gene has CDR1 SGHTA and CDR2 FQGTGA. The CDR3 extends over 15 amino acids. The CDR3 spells CASSARQGDSYGYTF. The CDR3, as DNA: TGTGCCAGCAGCGCCCGACAGGGAGATAGCTATGGCTACACCTTC.

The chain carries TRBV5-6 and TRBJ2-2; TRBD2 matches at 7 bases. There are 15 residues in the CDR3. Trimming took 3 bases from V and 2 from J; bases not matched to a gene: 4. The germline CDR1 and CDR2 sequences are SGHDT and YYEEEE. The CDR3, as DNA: TGTGCCAGCAGCTCGGGACTAAGTAACACCGGGGAGCTGTTTTTT. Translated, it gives CASSSGLSNTGELFF.